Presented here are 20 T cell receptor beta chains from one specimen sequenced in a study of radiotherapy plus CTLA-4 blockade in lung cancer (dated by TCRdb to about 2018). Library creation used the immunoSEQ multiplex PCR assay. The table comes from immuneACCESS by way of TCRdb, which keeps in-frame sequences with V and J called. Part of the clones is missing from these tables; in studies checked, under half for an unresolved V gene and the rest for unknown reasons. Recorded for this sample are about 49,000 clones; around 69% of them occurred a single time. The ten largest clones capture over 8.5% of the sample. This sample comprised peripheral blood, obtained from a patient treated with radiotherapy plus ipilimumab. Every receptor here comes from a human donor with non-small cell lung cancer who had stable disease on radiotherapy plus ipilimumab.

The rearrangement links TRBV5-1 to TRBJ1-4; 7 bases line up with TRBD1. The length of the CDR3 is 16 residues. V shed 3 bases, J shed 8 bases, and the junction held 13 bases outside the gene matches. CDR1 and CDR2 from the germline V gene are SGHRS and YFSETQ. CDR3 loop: CASSSLMSGGKEKLFF. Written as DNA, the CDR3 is TGCGCCAGCAGCTCCTTAATGTCAGGGGGAAAGGAAAAACTGTTTTTT.

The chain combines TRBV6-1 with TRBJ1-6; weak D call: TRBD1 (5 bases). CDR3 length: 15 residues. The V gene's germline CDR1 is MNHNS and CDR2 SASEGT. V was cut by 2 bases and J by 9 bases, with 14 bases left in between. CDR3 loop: CASSENGGVFSPLHF. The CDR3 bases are TGTGCCAGCAGTGAAAACGGAGGGGTGTTTTCACCCCTCCACTTT.

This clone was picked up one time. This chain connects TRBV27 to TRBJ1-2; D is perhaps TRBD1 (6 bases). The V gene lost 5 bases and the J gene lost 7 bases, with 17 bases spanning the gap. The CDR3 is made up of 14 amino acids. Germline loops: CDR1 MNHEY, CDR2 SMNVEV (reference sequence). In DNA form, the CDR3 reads TGTGCCAGCAGTCCCAGGGGAAATATGCGTGGCTACACCTTC. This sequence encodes CASSPRGNMRGYTF.

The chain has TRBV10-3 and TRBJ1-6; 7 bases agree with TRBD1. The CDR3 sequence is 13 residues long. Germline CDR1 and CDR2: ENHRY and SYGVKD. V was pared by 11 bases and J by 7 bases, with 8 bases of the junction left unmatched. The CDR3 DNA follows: TGTGCCGGGGGGACAGAGCCCAATTCACCCCTCCACTTT. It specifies CAGGTEPNSPLHF.

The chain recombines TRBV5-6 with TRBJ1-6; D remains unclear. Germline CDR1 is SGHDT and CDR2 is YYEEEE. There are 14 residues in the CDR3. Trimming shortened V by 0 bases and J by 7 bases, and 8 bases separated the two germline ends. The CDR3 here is CASSLVGSNSPLHF. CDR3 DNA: TGTGCCAGCAGCTTGGTGGGATCAAATTCACCCCTCCACTTT.

The CDR3 sequence: CASTGGGYEQFF. The CDR3, as DNA: TGTGCCAGCACCGGAGGGGGTTATGAGCAGTTCTTC. V and J are TRBV11-2 and TRBJ2-1, with D possibly called TRBD1 or TRBD2 (6 bases each). The CDR3 has 12 residues. V was trimmed by 7 bases and J by 8 bases, leaving 12 bases between them. CDR1 and CDR2 from the germline V gene are SGHAT and FQNNGV.

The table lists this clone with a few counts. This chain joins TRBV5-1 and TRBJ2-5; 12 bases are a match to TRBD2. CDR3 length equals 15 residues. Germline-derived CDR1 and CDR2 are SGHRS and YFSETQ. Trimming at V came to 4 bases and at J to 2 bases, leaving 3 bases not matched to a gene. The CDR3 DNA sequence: TGCGCCAGCAGCCCCGGGACTAGCGGGCAAGAGACCCAGTACTTC. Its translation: CASSPGTSGQETQYF.

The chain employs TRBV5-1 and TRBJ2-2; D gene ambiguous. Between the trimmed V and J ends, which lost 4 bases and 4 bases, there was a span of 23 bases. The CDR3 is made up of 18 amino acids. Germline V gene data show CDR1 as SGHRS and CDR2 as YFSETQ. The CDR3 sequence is CASSPISPGPRTTGELFF. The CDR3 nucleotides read TGCGCCAGCAGCCCGATATCGCCAGGCCCCCGGACCACCGGGGAGCTGTTTTTT.

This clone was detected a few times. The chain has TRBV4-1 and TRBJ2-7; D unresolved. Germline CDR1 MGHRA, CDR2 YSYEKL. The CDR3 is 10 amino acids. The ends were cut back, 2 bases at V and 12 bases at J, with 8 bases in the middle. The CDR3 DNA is TGCGCCAGCAGCCAATCGAGCAGGTACGTC. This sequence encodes CASSQSSRYV.

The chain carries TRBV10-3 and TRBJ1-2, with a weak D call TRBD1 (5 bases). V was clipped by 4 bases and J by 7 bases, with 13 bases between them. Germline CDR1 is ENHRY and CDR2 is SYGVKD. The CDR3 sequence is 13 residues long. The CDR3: CAISGGGDAGYTF. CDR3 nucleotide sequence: TGTGCCATCAGTGGGGGGGGTGATGCTGGCTACACCTTC.

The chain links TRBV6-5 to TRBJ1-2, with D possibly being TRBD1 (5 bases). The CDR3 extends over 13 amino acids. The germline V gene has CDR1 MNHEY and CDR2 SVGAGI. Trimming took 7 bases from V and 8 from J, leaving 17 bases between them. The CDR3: CASNRGQGRGYTF. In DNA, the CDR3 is TGTGCCAGCAACCGAGGGCAGGGCCGAGGCTACACCTTC.

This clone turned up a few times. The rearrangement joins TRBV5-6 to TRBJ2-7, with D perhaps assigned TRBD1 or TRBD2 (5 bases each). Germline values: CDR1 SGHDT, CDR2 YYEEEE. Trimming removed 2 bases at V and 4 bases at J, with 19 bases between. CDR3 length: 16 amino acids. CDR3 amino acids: CASSFPLGRDLYEQYF. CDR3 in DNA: TGTGCCAGCAGCTTCCCTTTGGGAAGGGACCTTTACGAGCAGTACTTC.

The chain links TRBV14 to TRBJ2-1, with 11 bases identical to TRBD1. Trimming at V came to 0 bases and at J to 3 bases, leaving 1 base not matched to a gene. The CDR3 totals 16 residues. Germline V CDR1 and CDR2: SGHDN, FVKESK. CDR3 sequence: CASSQDGTGGYNEQFF. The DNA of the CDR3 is TGTGCCAGCAGCCAAGACGGGACAGGGGGCTACAATGAGCAGTTCTTC.

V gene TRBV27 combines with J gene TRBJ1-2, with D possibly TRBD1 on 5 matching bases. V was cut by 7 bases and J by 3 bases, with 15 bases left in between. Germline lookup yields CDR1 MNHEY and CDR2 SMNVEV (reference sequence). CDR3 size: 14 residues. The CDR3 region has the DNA TGTGCCAGCATGTCAGGGCGCTACGACTATGGCTACACCTTC. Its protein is CASMSGRYDYGYTF.

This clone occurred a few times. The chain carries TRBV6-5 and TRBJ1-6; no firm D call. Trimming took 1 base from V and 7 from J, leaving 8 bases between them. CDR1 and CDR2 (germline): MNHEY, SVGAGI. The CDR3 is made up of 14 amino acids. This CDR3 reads CASSYLYGNSPLHF. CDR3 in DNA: TGTGCCAGCAGTTACTTATATGGGAATTCACCCCTCCACTTT.

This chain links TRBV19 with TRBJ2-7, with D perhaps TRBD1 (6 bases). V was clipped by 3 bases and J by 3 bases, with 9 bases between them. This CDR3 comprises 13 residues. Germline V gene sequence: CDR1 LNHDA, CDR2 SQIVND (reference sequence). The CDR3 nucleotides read TGTGCCAGTAGTATTGTAGGGGGCTACGAGCAGTACTTC. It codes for CASSIVGGYEQYF.

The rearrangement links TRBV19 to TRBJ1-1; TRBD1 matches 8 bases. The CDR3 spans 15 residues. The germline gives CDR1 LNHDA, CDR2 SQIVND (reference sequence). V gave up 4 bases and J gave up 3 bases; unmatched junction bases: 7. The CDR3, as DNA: TGTGCCAGTAGTACGCAGGGGGCGGGGGACACTGAAGCTTTCTTT. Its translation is CASSTQGAGDTEAFF.

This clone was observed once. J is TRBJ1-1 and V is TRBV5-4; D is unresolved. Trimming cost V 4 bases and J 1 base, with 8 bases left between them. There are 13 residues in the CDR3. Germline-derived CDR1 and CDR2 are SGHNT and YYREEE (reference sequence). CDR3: CASSRTGNTEAFF. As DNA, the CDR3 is TGTGCCAGCAGCAGAACTGGGAACACTGAAGCTTTCTTT.

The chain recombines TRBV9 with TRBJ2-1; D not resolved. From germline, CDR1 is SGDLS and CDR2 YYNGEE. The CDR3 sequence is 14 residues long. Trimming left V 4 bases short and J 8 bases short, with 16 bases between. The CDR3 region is CASSPTTPSHEQFF. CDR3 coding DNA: TGTGCCAGCAGCCCAACTACCCCGAGCCATGAGCAGTTCTTC.

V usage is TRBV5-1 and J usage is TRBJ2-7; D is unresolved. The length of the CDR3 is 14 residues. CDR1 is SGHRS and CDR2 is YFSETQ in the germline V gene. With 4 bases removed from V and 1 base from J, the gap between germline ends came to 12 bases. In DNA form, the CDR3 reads TGCGCCAGCAGCCGAACACCCCCATCCTACGAGCAGTACTTC. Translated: CASSRTPPSYEQYF.